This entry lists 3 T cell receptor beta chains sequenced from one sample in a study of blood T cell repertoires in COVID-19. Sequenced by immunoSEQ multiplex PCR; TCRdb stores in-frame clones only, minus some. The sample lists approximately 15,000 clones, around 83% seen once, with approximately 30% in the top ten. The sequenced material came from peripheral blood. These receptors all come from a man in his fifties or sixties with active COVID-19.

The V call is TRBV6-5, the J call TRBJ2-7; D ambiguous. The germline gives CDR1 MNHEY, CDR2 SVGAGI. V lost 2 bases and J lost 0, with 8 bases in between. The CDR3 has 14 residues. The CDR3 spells CASSYRTSSYEQYF. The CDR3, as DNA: TGTGCCAGCAGTTACCGAACCAGCTCCTACGAGCAGTACTTC.

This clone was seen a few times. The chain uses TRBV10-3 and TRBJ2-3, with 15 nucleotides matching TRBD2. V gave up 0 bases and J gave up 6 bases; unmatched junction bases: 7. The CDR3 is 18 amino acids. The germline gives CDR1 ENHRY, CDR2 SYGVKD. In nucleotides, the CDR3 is TGTGCCATCAGTGAGTCGACCGTGGGGACTAGCGGGAGGGATACGCAGTATTTT. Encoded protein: CAISESTVGTSGRDTQYF.

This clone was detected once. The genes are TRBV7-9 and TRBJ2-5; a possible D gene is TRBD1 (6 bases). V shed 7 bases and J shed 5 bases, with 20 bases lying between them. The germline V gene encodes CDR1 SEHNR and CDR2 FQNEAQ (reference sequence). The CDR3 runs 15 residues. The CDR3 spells CASNLHRSGVETQYF. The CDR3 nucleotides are TGTGCCAGCAACCTTCACCGGTCAGGGGTCGAGACCCAGTACTTC.